This TCR beta chain is drawn from a study of control samples from healthy donors and cancer patients. Profiling relied on immunoSEQ multiplex PCR, and the TCRdb table lists in-frame clones only, not all of them. The repertoire has tens of thousands of clones, approximately 83% of them found once; the top ten carry under 30%. The V gene's germline CDR1 is MNHEY and CDR2 SVGAGI. Trimming cost V 7 bases and J 6 bases; bases outside gene matches: 5. The CDR3 has 14 residues. The V gene is TRBV6-5, the J gene TRBJ2-2; 10 bases match TRBD1. The sample consisted of PBMCs. This sequence originates from a man aged 55 to 69 with head and neck cancer. The CDR3 is CASNRDRGAGELFF. CDR3 DNA sequence: TGTGCCAGCAATAGGGACAGGGGAGCCGGGGAGCTGTTTTTT.